The 29 T cell receptor beta chains below all came from one sample that was sequenced in a study of blood T cell repertoires in COVID-19. Some clones are missing from TCRdb's copy, which holds only in-frame ones; the method was immunoSEQ multiplex PCR. The profile shows about 270,000 clones, 88% of them singletons. Sequencing used PBMCs or T cells enriched from blood (not recorded which). The receptors were gathered from an older woman in a cohort exposed to, infected with or recovered from COVID-19 (not recorded which).

The genes are TRBV3-1 (or the pseudogene TRBV3-2) and TRBJ2-1, with 9 bases that match TRBD2. V lost 0 bases, J lost 7 bases, and 7 bases stayed unmatched. Germline lookup yields CDR1 LGHDT and CDR2 YNNKEL (reference sequence). The CDR3 consists of 16 residues. Written as DNA, the CDR3 is TGTGCCAGCAGCCAAGATAGACTAGCGGTACAAAATGAGCAGTTCTTC. Amino acids: CASSQDRLAVQNEQFF.

The chain uses TRBV3-1 (or the pseudogene TRBV3-2) and TRBJ1-3, with D hard to call. Between the trimmed V and J ends, which lost 4 bases and 0 bases, there was a span of 7 bases. CDR1 and CDR2 from the germline V gene are LGHDT and YNNKEL (reference sequence). CDR3 size: 14 residues. The CDR3 loop reads CASSLLGSGNTIYF. The CDR3 bases are TGTGCCAGCAGCCTCCTCGGCTCTGGAAACACCATATATTTT.

This clone was seen many times. This chain uses TRBV13 with TRBJ1-3; D ambiguous. The CDR3 covers 14 residues. In germline, CDR1 is PRHDT, CDR2 FYEKMQ (reference sequence). V gave up 3 bases and J gave up 2 bases, with 8 bases separating them. CDR3: CASSFFETGNTIYF. CDR3 nucleotide sequence: TGTGCCAGCAGCTTTTTTGAGACTGGAAACACCATATATTTT. The entire variable domain, with the rest obtained from reference TRBV13 and TRBJ1-3, is as follows: AAGVIQSPRHLIKEKRETATLKCYPIPRHDTVYWYQQGPGQDPQFLISFYEKMQSDKGSIPDRFSAQQFSDYHSELNMSSLELGDSALYFCASSFFETGNTIYFGEGSWLTVV.

V gene TRBV2 combines with J gene TRBJ2-7; D is perhaps TRBD1 (6 bases). The CDR3 extends over 14 amino acids. CDR1 and CDR2 (germline): SNHLY, FYNNEI. V lost 6 bases, J lost 4 bases, and 16 bases lay in between. CDR3 nucleotide sequence: TGTGCCAGCAGATGGGGCAGGGGTCGGTACGAGCAGTACTTC. Encoded protein: CASRWGRGRYEQYF.

This clone showed up just a few times. The V gene is TRBV6-5, the J gene TRBJ2-3, with D perhaps TRBD2 (5 bases). The CDR3 contains 15 residues. Germline V gene data show CDR1 as MNHEY and CDR2 as SVGAGI. The V end lost 5 bases, the J end lost 5 bases, and 17 bases lay between the germline ends. The CDR3 spells CASSRVLGMGDTQYF. The CDR3 DNA sequence: TGTGCCAGCAGTCGGGTACTAGGGATGGGAGATACGCAGTATTTT.

V usage is TRBV27 and J usage is TRBJ2-3; TRBD1 might be the D (6 bases). Trimming stripped 5 bases from V and 11 bases from J, with 17 bases between. Looked up from germline, CDR1 is MNHEY and CDR2 is SMNVEV (reference sequence). There are 13 residues in the CDR3. CDR3 amino acids: CASSPPTGTGQYF. The CDR3 DNA reads TGTGCCAGCAGTCCCCCCACAGGGACGGGGCAGTATTTT.

This clone has a single count. The V and J genes are TRBV27 and TRBJ1-6; TRBD1 is a possible D gene (5 bases). Germline V lookup: CDR1 MNHEY, CDR2 SMNVEV (reference sequence). CDR3 length: 12 residues. V lost 8 bases, J lost 9 bases, and 11 bases lay in between. The CDR3: CASRDYGSPLHF. DNA of the CDR3: TGTGCCAGCCGGGACTACGGTTCACCCCTCCACTTT.

On this clone: Distinct nucleotide sequences in the sample also encode this CDR3. This sequence joins TRBV28 and TRBJ2-3; D is possibly TRBD2 (5 bases). The V end was cut by 2 bases, the J end by 1 base, with 10 bases between. The CDR3 has 15 residues. The germline gives CDR1 MDHEN, CDR2 SYDVKM. For the CDR3, the DNA is TGTGCCAGCAGTTTACGGGGTTTAGGCACAGATACGCAGTATTTT. Its translation is CASSLRGLGTDTQYF.

This clone has more than one count but fewer than ten. The CDR3 region is CASSRSGRERNEQFF. The CDR3 DNA follows: TGTGCCAGCAGCCGGAGCGGGAGGGAGCGGAATGAGCAGTTCTTC. The chain links TRBV7-3 to TRBJ2-1; 10 nucleotides align to TRBD2. The V gene's germline CDR1 is SGHTA and CDR2 FQGTGA. CDR3 length equals 15 residues. The trim removed 5 bases at V and 7 bases at J, leaving 8 bases unmatched.

The chain couples TRBV6-5 to TRBJ1-5; TRBD1 agrees at 9 bases. V shed 5 bases, J shed 5 bases, and the junction held 7 bases outside the gene matches. This CDR3 region has 15 residues. Germline CDR1 reads MNHEY; CDR2 reads SVGAGI. CDR3 in amino acids: CASSTGQGWYQPQHF. CDR3 bases: TGTGCCAGCAGTACTGGACAGGGGTGGTATCAGCCCCAGCATTTT.

The chain links TRBV28 to TRBJ1-2; no clear D. The CDR3 extends over 13 amino acids. Germline V CDR1 and CDR2: MDHEN, SYDVKM. V lost 7 bases and J lost 4, with 13 bases in between. CDR3: CASKREDGYGYTF. The CDR3 nucleotides read TGTGCCAGCAAGAGGGAGGATGGCTATGGCTACACCTTC.

CDR3 in amino acids: CSASDLRDYTNEQFF. The CDR3, as DNA: TGCAGTGCTAGTGATCTCCGGGACTACACCAATGAGCAGTTCTTC. V usage is TRBV20-1 and J usage is TRBJ2-1; TRBD2 agrees at 7 bases. Looked up from germline, CDR1 is DFQATT and CDR2 is SNEGSKA (reference sequence). Trimming at V came to 3 bases and at J to 6 bases, leaving 11 bases not matched to a gene. The CDR3 extends over 15 amino acids.

J is TRBJ2-7 and V is TRBV7-9, with 7 bases matching TRBD1. Germline V gene lookup returns CDR1 SEHNR and CDR2 FQNEAQ (reference sequence). Trimming removed 1 base from V and 2 bases from J; junction bases left unmatched: 8. The CDR3 extends over 16 amino acids. The CDR3 region is CASSLDLVGQTYEQYF. The DNA for the CDR3 is TGTGCCAGCAGCTTAGATCTGGTGGGACAGACCTACGAGCAGTACTTC.

The chain links TRBV5-6 to TRBJ2-2, with TRBD1 matching 8 bases. Germline V gene lookup returns CDR1 SGHDT and CDR2 YYEEEE. The length of the CDR3 is 15 residues. With 4 bases clipped from V and 5 bases from J, the junction kept 7 bases outside the gene matches. The CDR3 sequence: CASSGTGGRTGELFF. CDR3 DNA sequence: TGTGCCAGCAGCGGTACAGGGGGGAGGACCGGGGAGCTGTTTTTT.

The chain employs TRBV19 and TRBJ2-1; 7 bases align to TRBD2. CDR1 is LNHDA, CDR2 SQIVND, per germline (reference sequence). The CDR3 runs to 14 residues. The V segment lost 7 bases and the J segment 7 bases; nucleotides outside the gene matches: 10. DNA of the CDR3: TGTGCCAGTAAAGGGGAGGGCTTACGGAATGAGCAGTTCTTC. Amino acids: CASKGEGLRNEQFF.

This clone was seen a single time. The chain employs TRBV28 and TRBJ2-2, with a possible D match to TRBD1 (6 bases). The CDR3 has 14 amino acids. Trimming removed 5 bases from V and 4 bases from J, with 11 bases in between. Looked up from germline, CDR1 is MDHEN and CDR2 is SYDVKM. CDR3 protein: CASSAKQGTGELFF. The CDR3 bases are TGTGCCAGCAGTGCGAAACAGGGCACCGGGGAGCTGTTTTTT.

The chain is built from TRBV5-1 and TRBJ2-7, with unresolved D. Trimming stripped 0 bases from V and 3 bases from J, with 10 bases between. Germline V gene data show CDR1 as SGHRS and CDR2 as YFSETQ. This CDR3 is 14 amino acids long. The CDR3 protein is CASSLGRPGYEQYF. The CDR3 DNA reads as TGCGCCAGCAGCTTGGGGCGGCCGGGCTACGAGCAGTACTTC.

This chain uses TRBV28 with TRBJ2-1; 9 bases fit TRBD2. The J segment lost 0 bases and the V segment lost 11 bases, leaving 14 bases of the junction unmatched. Germline V CDR1 and CDR2: MDHEN, SYDVKM. This CDR3 is 17 amino acids long. The CDR3 here is CASGISGSAYSYNEQFF. For the CDR3, the DNA is TGTGCCTCGGGTATTAGCGGGAGCGCTTACTCCTACAATGAGCAGTTCTTC.

V and J are TRBV4-2 and TRBJ2-5; TRBD2 matches at 7 bases. The ends lost 0 bases at V and 5 bases at J; junction bases unmatched: 27. Germline values: CDR1 LGHNA, CDR2 YNFKEQ. The CDR3 is 22 amino acids. This CDR3 reads CASSQDGRPGGRRPREGETQYF. For the CDR3, the DNA is TGTGCCAGCAGCCAAGATGGTAGACCGGGCGGGAGAAGACCCCGGGAAGGGGAGACCCAGTACTTC.

J is TRBJ1-1 and V is TRBV19, with D possibly matching TRBD1 (6 bases). CDR1 LNHDA and CDR2 SQIVND come from the germline V gene (reference sequence). The CDR3 loop spans 15 amino acids. V dropped 7 bases and J dropped 1 base, with 16 bases sitting between them. CDR3 loop: CASIVVTGGNTEAFF. CDR3 in DNA: TGTGCCAGTATCGTCGTGACAGGCGGGAACACTGAAGCTTTCTTT.

This chain connects TRBV30 to TRBJ1-4, with a tentative D call TRBD1 (6 bases). The germline V gene has CDR1 GTSNPN and CDR2 SVGIG (reference sequence). Trimming took off 2 bases at V and 0 bases at J, with 10 bases between the two ends. The length of the CDR3 is 15 residues. The CDR3 DNA sequence: TGTGCCTGGAGTTCCTCAGGGGCAACTAATGAAAAACTGTTTTTT. Amino acids: CAWSSSGATNEKLFF.

As DNA, the CDR3 is TGTGCCAGTAGTATAGGGGACAGCCTACTAGGCAATCAGCCCCAGCATTTT. Translating it yields CASSIGDSLLGNQPQHF. V is TRBV19 and J is TRBJ1-5; TRBD1 matches 7 bases. In germline, CDR1 is LNHDA, CDR2 SQIVND (reference sequence). The CDR3 runs to 17 residues. The trim removed 1 base at V and 2 bases at J, leaving 8 bases unmatched.

The genes are TRBV6-4 and TRBJ1-4; no firm D call. Per germline, CDR1 MRHNA and CDR2 SNTAGT. The V and J ends lost 0 bases and 10 bases respectively, with 18 bases between them. CDR3 size: 16 residues. CDR3 in DNA: TGTGCCAGCAGTGACTCGAACCCCGGGAAGGGCGGAAAACTGTTTTTT. It yields the protein CASSDSNPGKGGKLFF.

The chain joins TRBV24-1 to TRBJ1-2; 8 positions match TRBD1. Germline V gene data show CDR1 as KGHDR and CDR2 as SFDVKD. After removal of 6 bases from V and 8 bases from J, the junction contained 7 bases not matched to a gene. There are 13 residues in the CDR3. The CDR3 loop is CATSPRTGRGYTF. CDR3 nucleotides: TGTGCCACCAGTCCAAGGACAGGGCGCGGCTACACCTTC.

The sample holds a few counts of this clone. The V and J genes are TRBV14 and TRBJ1-1, with a tentative D call TRBD1 (5 bases). Germline V gene data show CDR1 as SGHDN and CDR2 as FVKESK. V was clipped by 4 bases and J by 11 bases, with 11 bases between them. The CDR3 consists of 11 residues. CDR3 nucleotides: TGTGCCAGCAGCCGCGGGGGTTGGGCTTTCTTT. Translation gives CASSRGGWAFF.

The chain combines TRBV3-1 (or the pseudogene TRBV3-2) with TRBJ2-1; D call uncertain. The CDR3 has 15 residues. The ends were cut back, 1 base at V and 2 bases at J, with 9 bases in the middle. Germline assignment: CDR1 LGHDT and CDR2 YNNKEL (reference sequence). CDR3 bases: TGTGCCAGCAGCCAAGCGGTCACAGCCTACAATGAGCAGTTCTTC. Its translation is CASSQAVTAYNEQFF.

The chain recombines TRBV10-3 with TRBJ2-7; 9 bases align to TRBD1. Germline CDR1 is ENHRY and CDR2 is SYGVKD. The CDR3 is 14 residues long. The V gene end was trimmed by 5 bases and the J gene end by 6 bases; junction bases not matched to a gene: 8. The CDR3 DNA reads as TGTGCCATCAGTATAGGACAGGGGTTTGGCGAGCAGTACTTC. Its translation is CAISIGQGFGEQYF.

The V call is TRBV19, the J call TRBJ1-5; 9 positions agree with TRBD1. CDR1 LNHDA and CDR2 SQIVND come from the germline V gene (reference sequence). The CDR3 is made up of 15 amino acids. V was clipped by 7 bases and J by 2 bases; unmatched bases: 6. The CDR3 DNA reads TGTGCCAGTAAAGGGACAGGGTCGGGCAATCAGCCCCAGCATTTT. Residues: CASKGTGSGNQPQHF.

This clone was seen just once. This chain uses TRBV7-8 with TRBJ2-1; TRBD2 aligns across 9 bases. CDR1 is SGHVS, CDR2 FQNEAQ, per germline. The J segment lost 1 base and the V segment lost 2 bases, leaving 9 bases of the junction unmatched. CDR3 length: 18 residues. The CDR3 DNA reads TGTGCCAGCAGCTTACTGCCTAGCGGGGTCCCTTCCTACAATGAGCAGTTCTTC. Translating it yields CASSLLPSGVPSYNEQFF.